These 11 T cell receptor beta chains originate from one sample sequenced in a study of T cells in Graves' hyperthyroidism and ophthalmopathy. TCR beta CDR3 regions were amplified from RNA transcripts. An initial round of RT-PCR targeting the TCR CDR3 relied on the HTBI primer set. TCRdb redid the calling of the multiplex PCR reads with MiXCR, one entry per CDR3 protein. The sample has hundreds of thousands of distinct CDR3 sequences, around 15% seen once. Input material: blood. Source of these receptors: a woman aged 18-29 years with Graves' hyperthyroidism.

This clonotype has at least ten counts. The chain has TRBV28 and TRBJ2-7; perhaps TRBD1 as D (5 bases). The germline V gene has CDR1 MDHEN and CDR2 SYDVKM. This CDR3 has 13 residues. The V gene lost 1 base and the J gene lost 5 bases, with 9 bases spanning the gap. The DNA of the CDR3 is TGTGCCAGCAGTTTATATGCAGGGCACGAGCAGTACTTC. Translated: CASSLYAGHEQYF.

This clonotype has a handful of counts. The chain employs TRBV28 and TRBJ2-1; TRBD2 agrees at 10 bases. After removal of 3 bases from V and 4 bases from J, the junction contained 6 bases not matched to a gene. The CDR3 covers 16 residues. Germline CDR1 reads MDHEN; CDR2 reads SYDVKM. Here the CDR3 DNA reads TGTGCCAGCAGTTTGGGATCTAGCGGGGGTTACAATGAGCAGTTCTTC. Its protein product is CASSLGSSGGYNEQFF.

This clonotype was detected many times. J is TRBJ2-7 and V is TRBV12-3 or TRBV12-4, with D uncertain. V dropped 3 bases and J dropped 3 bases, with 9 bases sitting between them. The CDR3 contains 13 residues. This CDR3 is CASSFWFGYEQYF. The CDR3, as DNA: TGTGCCAGCAGTTTCTGGTTTGGCTACGAGCAGTACTTC.

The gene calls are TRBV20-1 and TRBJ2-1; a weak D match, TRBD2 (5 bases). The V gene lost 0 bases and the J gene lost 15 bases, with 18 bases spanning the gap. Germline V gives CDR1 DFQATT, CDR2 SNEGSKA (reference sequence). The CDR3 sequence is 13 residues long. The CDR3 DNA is TGCAGTGCTAGAGATCGCCCCGGTAGTGGACTGTTCTTC. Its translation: CSARDRPGSGLFF.

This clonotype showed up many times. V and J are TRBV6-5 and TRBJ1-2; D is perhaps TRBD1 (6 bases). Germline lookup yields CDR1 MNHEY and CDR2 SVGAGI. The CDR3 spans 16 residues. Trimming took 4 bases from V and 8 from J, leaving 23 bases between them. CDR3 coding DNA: TGTGCCAGCAGTTCAACCCAAGTGACAGGTCCCATCGGCTACACCTTC. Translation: CASSSTQVTGPIGYTF.

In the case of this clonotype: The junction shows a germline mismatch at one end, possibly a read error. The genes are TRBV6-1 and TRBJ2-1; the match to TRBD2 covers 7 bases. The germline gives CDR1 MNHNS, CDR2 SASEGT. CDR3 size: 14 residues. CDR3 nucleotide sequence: TGTACCAGCAGCGAACAGAGCGGGATCGATGAGCAGTTCTTC. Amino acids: CTSSEQSGIDEQFF.

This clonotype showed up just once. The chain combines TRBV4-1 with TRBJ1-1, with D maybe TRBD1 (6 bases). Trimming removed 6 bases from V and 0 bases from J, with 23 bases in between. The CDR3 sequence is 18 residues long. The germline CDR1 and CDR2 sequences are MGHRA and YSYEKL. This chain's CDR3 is CASSHLVGAEKLNTEAFF. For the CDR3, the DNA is TGCGCCAGCAGTCACCTTGTGGGGGCAGAAAAATTGAACACTGAAGCTTTCTTT.

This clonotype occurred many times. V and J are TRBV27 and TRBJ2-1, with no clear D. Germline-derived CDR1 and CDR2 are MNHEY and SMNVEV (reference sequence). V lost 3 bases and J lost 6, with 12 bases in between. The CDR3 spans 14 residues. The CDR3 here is CASSLSSDLNEQFF. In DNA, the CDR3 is TGTGCCAGCAGTTTGTCCTCGGACCTCAATGAGCAGTTCTTC.

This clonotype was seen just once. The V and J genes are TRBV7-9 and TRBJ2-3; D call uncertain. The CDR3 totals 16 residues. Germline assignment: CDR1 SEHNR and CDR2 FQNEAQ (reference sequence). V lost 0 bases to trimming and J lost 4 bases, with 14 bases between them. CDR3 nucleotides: TGTGCCAGCAGCTTAGCAAAACACGGGTTCCCAGATACGCAGTATTTT. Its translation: CASSLAKHGFPDTQYF.

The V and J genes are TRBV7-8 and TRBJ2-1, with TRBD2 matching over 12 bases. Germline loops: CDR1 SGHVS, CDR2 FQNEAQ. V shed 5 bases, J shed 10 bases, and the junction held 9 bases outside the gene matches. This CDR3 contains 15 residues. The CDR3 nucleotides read TGTGCCAGCAGCCCACGTCACGGACTAGCGGGGGAGCAGTTCTTC. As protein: CASSPRHGLAGEQFF.

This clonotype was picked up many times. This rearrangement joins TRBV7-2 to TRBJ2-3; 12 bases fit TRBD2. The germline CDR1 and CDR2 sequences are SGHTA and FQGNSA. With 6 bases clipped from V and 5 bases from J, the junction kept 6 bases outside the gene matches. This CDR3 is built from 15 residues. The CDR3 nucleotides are TGTGCCAGCAGTACACCGGGACTAGCGGGAGATACGCAGTATTTT. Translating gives CASSTPGLAGDTQYF.